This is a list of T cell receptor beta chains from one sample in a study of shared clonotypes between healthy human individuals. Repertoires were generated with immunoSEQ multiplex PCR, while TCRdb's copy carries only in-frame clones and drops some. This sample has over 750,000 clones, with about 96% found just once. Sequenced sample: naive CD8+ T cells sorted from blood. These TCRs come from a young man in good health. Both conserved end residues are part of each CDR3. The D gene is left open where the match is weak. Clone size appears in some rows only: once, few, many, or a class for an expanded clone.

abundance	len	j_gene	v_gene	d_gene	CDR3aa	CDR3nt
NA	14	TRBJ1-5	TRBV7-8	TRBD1	CASSPDRRNQPQHF	TGTGCCAGCAGCCCGGACAGGAGGAATCAGCCCCAGCATTTT
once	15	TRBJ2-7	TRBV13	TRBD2	CASSSTSGRRYEQYF	TGTGCCAGCAGCTCGACTAGCGGGAGGAGGTACGAGCAGTACTTC
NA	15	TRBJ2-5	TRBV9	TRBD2	CASSASGRLWETQYF	TGTGCCAGCAGCGCCTCCGGGAGGCTTTGGGAGACCCAGTACTTC
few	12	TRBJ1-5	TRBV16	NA	CASSQIDQPQHF	TGTGCCAGCAGCCAGATTGATCAGCCCCAGCATTTT
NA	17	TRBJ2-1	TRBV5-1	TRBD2	CASSLGLAGALYNEQFF	TGCGCCAGCAGCTTGGGACTAGCGGGAGCCCTCTACAATGAGCAGTTCTTC
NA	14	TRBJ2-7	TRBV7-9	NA	CASSPREGAGEQYF	TGTGCCAGCAGCCCTCGGGAGGGGGCAGGGGAGCAGTACTTC
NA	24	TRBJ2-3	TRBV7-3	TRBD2	CASSLTGVGTMVGLAGSRTDTQYF	TGTGCCAGCAGCTTAACTGGGGTCGGGACGATGGTGGGACTAGCGGGAAGCCGCACAGATACGCAGTATTTT
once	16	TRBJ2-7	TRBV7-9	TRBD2	CASSSSSGSKTYEQYF	TGTGCCAGCAGCTCATCAAGCGGGAGCAAGACCTACGAGCAGTACTTC
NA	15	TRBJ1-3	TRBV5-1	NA	CASSLGPGSGNTIYF	TGCGCCAGCAGCTTGGGGCCGGGGTCTGGAAACACCATATATTTT
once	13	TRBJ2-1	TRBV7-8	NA	CASSLGASNEQFF	TGTGCCAGCAGCTTAGGAGCATCCAATGAGCAGTTCTTC
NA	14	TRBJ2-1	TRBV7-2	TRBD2	CASSQAGGPYEQFF	TGTGCCAGCAGCCAAGCGGGAGGGCCATATGAGCAGTTCTTC
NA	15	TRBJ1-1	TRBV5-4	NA	CASSLVTWTNTEAFF	TGTGCCAGCAGCTTGGTCACGTGGACGAACACTGAAGCTTTCTTT
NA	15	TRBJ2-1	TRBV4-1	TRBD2	CASSLGLAAYNEQFF	TGCGCCAGCAGCCTCGGACTAGCGGCCTACAATGAGCAGTTCTTC
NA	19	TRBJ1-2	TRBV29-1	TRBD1	CSVEESADSGGAFIDGYTF	TGCAGCGTTGAAGAATCAGCCGATTCAGGGGGCGCCTTCATTGACGGCTACACCTTC
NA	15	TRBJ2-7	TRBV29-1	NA	CSVEGAIAGRYEQYF	TGCAGCGTTGAGGGGGCTATAGCTGGTCGCTACGAGCAGTACTTC
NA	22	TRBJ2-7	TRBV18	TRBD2	CASSPHKGVLRQRERPTYEQYF	TGTGCCAGCTCACCTCATAAAGGGGTCCTTCGTCAGCGGGAGCGTCCAACCTACGAGCAGTACTTC
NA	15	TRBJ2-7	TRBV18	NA	CASSPRDTAAGEQYF	TGTGCCAGCTCACCCAGGGACACGGCGGCGGGCGAGCAGTACTTC
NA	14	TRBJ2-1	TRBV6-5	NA	CASSADSSYNEQFF	TGTGCCAGCAGCGCCGATAGCTCCTACAATGAGCAGTTCTTC
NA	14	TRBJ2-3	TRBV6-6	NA	CASSLSDPSDTQYF	TGTGCCAGCAGTTTGAGTGACCCCTCGGATACGCAGTATTTT
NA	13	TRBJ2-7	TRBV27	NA	CASAFGSSYEQYF	TGTGCCAGCGCGTTCGGGAGCTCCTACGAGCAGTACTTC
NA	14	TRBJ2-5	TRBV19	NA	CASSIEGQGETQYF	TGTGCCAGTAGTATAGAGGGCCAGGGAGAGACCCAGTACTTC
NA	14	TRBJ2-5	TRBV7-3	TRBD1	CASSSRGRGETQYF	TGTGCCAGCAGCTCCAGGGGGCGCGGAGAGACCCAGTACTTC
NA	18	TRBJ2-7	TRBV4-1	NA	CASSHSPVEGGYSYEQYF	TGCGCCAGCAGCCATTCGCCCGTGGAGGGTGGCTATTCCTACGAGCAGTACTTC
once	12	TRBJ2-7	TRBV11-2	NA	CASSPPGNEQYF	TGTGCCAGCAGCCCACCTGGGAACGAGCAGTACTTC
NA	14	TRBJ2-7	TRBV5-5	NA	CASSPRGLAYEQYF	TGTGCCAGCAGCCCGCGAGGACTCGCCTACGAGCAGTACTTC
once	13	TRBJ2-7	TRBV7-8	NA	CASSSGTSYEQYF	TGTGCCAGCAGCTCCGGGACATCCTACGAGCAGTACTTC
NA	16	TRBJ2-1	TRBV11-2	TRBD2	CASSLGVGAGGGEQFF	TGTGCCAGCAGCTTAGGGGTAGGGGCGGGAGGCGGCGAGCAGTTCTTC
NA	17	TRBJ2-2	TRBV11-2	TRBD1	CASSFPPGQGLSGELFF	TGTGCCAGCAGCTTTCCACCGGGACAGGGGCTGTCCGGGGAGCTGTTTTTT
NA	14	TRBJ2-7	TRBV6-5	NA	CASSQIGTGDEQYF	TGTGCCAGCAGTCAGATCGGGACGGGGGACGAGCAGTACTTC
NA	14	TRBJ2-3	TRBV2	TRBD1	CARPGQGDTDTQYF	TGTGCCAGACCGGGACAGGGTGACACAGATACGCAGTATTTT
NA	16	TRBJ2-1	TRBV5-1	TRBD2	CASGAPSGRENNEQFF	TGCGCCAGCGGCGCACCTAGCGGGAGGGAAAACAATGAGCAGTTCTTC
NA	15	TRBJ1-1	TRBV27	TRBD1	CASSLSGTGFTEAFF	TGTGCCAGCAGTTTATCGGGGACAGGGTTTACTGAAGCTTTCTTT
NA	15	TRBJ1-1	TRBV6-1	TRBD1	CASSEVSTGGTEAFF	TGTGCCAGCAGTGAGGTCTCCACAGGGGGCACTGAAGCTTTCTTT
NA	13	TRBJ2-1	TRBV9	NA	CASSVDREHEQFF	TGTGCCAGCAGCGTAGACAGGGAGCATGAGCAGTTCTTC
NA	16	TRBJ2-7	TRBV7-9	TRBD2	CASSPTAWREPYEQYF	TGTGCCAGCAGCCCCACTGCGTGGCGGGAGCCCTACGAGCAGTACTTC
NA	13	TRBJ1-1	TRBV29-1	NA	CSVVIGGNTEAFF	TGCAGCGTTGTTATCGGAGGGAACACTGAAGCTTTCTTT
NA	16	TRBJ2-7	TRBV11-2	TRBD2	CASSPGTSGSSYEQYF	TGTGCCAGCAGCCCAGGGACTAGCGGGAGTTCCTACGAGCAGTACTTC
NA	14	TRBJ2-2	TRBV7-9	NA	CASSLRERPGELFF	TGTGCCAGCAGTCTCCGGGAGAGACCCGGGGAGCTGTTTTTT
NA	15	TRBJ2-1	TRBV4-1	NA	CASSLITEGWNEQFF	TGCGCCAGCAGCCTTATCACGGAGGGGTGGAATGAGCAGTTCTTC
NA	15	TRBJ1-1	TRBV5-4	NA	CASSGLDSVNTEAFF	TGTGCCAGCAGCGGCCTCGACAGCGTTAACACTGAAGCTTTCTTT
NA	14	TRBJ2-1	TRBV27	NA	CASSFNPPGNEQFF	TGTGCCAGCAGTTTTAACCCTCCTGGGAATGAGCAGTTCTTC
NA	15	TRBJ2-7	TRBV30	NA	CAWSVKGGRSYEQYF	TGTGCCTGGAGTGTAAAGGGGGGTCGATCCTACGAGCAGTACTTC
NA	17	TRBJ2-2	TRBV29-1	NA	CSVEVWDGSRSTGELFF	TGCAGCGTTGAAGTTTGGGATGGGTCCCGCAGCACCGGGGAGCTGTTTTTT